Given below is one TCR beta chain in context. Its antigen remains unidentified. Nothing much larger sits one base from this clone, and base qualities are not available. V is shortened by 0 bases, J by 6 bases, and the region joining them spans 15 bases. The CDR3 numbers 15 residues from cysteine through phenylalanine. This entry keeps only the CDR3 DNA: 45 bases, framed from base 1. CDR1 and CDR2 are drawn from the germline V gene: SGDLS, YYNGEE. Sequencing was carried out with an Illumina HiSeq 1500. In-frame beta chains were kept once TCRdb had trimmed the public reads at Q25 with fastp and called clones with MiXCR. Entries are consolidated by CDR3 protein sequence, retaining the most common genes and DNA. In all, the sample holds about 600,000 distinct CDR3 sequences, and 24% of those were seen once. The ten largest clones capture roughly 8% of the sample. This sample is drawn from a study of T cell repertoires in cytomegalovirus infection (dated by TCRdb to between 2019 and 2020). As for the study more broadly: The HLA type of each donor mattered for the analysis, because public TCR beta signatures pointed to carriage of CMV infection along with the matching HLA type.

What the work shows at the level of the full study, not this receptor alone: In both this cohort and an independent approximately 350-donor cohort, the cumulative frequency of public TCR beta family members distinguished carriers of CMV infection plus the relevant HLA type. The ex vivo response was dominated by HLA-C-restricted CMV-specific TCR beta clonotypes, which also provided the single most frequent clonotype in two of eight donors.

This sequence uses TRBV9 and TRBJ1-2, with a weak D call of TRBD1 (5 bases match). The sequence derives from a human donor in good health (CMV status not recorded). Some clones in this sample may be carry-over from other donors' samples. Sequenced material: CD8+ T cells from PBMCs. The sequenced DNA: TGTGCCAGCAGCGTAGAAACCAGGGAGATAGATGGCTACACCTTC. Translated, it reads CASSVETREIDGYTF.